This section outlines one TCR beta chain sequence together with its context. This entry belongs to a study of cytomegalovirus exposure and HLA in healthy donors. With 60 Vbeta and 13 Jbeta primers, the PCR was carried out. Data came from immunoSEQ multiplex PCR; TCRdb stores just in-frame clones and leaves some out. Seen here are about 240,000 clones, 82% observed once, and the top ten hold around 5.7%. The CDR3 sequence is 19 residues long. V was clipped by 0 bases and J by 4 bases; unmatched bases: 17. The germline V gene encodes CDR1 SGDLS and CDR2 YYNGEE. The J gene is TRBJ2-5, the V gene TRBV9; 8 nucleotides match TRBD2. This TCR was recovered from a woman in her thirties or forties in good health and CMV-seropositive. Sequenced sample: PBMCs. The CDR3: CASSVGFLAGVAKGETQYF. Written as DNA, the CDR3 is TGTGCCAGCAGCGTAGGATTCCTAGCGGGCGTAGCGAAGGGAGAGACCCAGTACTTC.